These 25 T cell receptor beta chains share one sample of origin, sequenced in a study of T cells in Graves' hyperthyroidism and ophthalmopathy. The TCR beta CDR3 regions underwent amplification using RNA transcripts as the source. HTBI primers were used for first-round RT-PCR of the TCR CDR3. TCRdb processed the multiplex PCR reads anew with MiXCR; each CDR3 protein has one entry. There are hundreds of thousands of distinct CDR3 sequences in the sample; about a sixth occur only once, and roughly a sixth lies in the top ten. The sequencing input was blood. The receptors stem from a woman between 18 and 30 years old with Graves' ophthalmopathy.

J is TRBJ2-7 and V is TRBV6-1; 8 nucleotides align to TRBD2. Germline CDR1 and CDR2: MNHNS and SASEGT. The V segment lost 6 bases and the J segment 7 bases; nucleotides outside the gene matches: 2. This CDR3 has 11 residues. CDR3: CASRSGGEQYF. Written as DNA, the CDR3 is TGTGCCAGCAGGAGCGGGGGTGAGCAGTACTTC.

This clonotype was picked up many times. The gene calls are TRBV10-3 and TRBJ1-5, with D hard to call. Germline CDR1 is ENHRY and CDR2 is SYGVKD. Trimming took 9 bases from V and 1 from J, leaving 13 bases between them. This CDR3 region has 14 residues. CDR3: CAIQDPESNQPQHF. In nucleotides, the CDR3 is TGTGCCATTCAGGATCCTGAGAGCAATCAGCCCCAGCATTTT.

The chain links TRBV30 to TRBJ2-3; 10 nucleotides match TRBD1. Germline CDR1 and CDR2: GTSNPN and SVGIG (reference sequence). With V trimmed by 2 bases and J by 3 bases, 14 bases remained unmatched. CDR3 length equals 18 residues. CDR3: CAWSLLSWTGGGTDTQYF. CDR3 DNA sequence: TGTGCCTGGAGTCTACTATCTTGGACAGGGGGAGGAACAGATACGCAGTATTTT.

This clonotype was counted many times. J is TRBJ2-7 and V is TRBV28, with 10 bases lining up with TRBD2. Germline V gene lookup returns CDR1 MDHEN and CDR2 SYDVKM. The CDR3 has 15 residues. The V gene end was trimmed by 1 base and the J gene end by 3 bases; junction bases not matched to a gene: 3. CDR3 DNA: TGTGCCAGCAGTTTATCTCAGCGGGGGGGCTACGAGCAGTACTTC. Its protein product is CASSLSQRGGYEQYF. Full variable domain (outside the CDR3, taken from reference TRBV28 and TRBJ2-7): DVKVTQSSRYLVKRTGEKVFLECVQDMDHENMFWYRQDPGLGLRLIYFSYDVKMKEKGDIPEGYSVSREKKERFSLILESASTNQTSMYLCASSLSQRGGYEQYFGPGTRLTVT.

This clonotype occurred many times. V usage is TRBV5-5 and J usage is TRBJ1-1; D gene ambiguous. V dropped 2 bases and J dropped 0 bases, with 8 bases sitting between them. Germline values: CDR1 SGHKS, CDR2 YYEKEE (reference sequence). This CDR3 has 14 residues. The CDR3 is CASSFGRMNTEAFF. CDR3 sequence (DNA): TGTGCCAGCAGCTTCGGACGGATGAACACTGAAGCTTTCTTT. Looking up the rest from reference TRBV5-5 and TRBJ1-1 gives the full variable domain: DAGVTQSPTHLIKTRGQQVTLRCSPISGHKSVSWYQQVLGQGPQFIFQYYEKEERGRGNFPDRFSARQFPNYSSELNVNALLLGDSALYLCASSFGRMNTEAFFGQGTRLTVV.

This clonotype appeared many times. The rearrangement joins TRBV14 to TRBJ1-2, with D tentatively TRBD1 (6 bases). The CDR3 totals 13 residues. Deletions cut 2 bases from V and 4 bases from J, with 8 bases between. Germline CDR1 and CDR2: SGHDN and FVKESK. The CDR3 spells CASSQSRGYGYTF. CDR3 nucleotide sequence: TGTGCCAGCAGCCAATCCAGGGGCTATGGCTACACCTTC.

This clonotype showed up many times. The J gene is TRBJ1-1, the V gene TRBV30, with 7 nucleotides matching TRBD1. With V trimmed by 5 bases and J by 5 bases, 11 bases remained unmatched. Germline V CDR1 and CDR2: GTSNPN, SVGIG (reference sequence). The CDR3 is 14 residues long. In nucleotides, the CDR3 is TGTGCCTGGTCCAAAACAGGGGTAGGGACTGAAGCTTTCTTT. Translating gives CAWSKTGVGTEAFF.

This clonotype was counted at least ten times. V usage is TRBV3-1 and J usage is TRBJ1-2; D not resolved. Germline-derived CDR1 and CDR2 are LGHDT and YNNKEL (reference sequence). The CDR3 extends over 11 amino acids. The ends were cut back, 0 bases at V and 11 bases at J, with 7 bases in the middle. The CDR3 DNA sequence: TGTGCCAGCAGCCAAGAATCACTATACACCTTC. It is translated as CASSQESLYTF.

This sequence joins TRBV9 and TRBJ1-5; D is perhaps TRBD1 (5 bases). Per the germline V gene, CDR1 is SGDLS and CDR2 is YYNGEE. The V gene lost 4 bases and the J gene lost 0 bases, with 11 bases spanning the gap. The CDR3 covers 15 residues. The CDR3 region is CASSLTDDSNQPQHF. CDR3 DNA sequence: TGTGCCAGCAGCCTGACAGACGATAGCAATCAGCCCCAGCATTTT.

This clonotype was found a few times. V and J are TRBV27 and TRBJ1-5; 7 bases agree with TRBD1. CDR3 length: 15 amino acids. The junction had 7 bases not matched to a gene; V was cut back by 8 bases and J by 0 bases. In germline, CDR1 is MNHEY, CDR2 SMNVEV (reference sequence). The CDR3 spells CASGSTGYSNQPQHF. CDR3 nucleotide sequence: TGTGCCAGCGGCTCGACAGGGTATAGCAATCAGCCCCAGCATTTT.

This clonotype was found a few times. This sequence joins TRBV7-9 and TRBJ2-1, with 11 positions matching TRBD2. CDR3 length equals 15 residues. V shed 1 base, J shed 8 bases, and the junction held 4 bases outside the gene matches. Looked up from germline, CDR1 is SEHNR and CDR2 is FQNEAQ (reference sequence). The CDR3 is CASSLVLAGVDEQFF. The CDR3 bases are TGTGCCAGCAGCTTAGTACTAGCGGGAGTGGATGAGCAGTTCTTC.

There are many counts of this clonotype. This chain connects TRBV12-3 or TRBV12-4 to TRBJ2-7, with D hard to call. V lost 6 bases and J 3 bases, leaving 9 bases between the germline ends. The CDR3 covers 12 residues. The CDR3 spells CASSSNSYEQYF. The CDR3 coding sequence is TGTGCCAGCAGCTCTAACAGCTACGAGCAGTACTTC.

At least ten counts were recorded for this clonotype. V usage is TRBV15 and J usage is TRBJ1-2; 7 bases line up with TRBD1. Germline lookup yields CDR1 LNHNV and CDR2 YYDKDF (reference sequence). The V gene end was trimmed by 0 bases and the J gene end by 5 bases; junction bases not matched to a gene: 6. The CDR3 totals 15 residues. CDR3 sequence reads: CATSRDEGQVYGYTF. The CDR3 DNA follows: TGTGCCACCAGCAGAGATGAAGGACAGGTTTATGGCTACACCTTC.

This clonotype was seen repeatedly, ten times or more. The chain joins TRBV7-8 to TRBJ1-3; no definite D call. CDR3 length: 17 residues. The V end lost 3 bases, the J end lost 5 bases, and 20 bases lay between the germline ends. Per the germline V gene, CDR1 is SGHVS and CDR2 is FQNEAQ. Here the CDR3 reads CASSLEVTGFARNTIYF. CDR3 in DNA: TGTGCCAGCAGCTTGGAGGTTACGGGTTTCGCACGAAACACCATATATTTT.

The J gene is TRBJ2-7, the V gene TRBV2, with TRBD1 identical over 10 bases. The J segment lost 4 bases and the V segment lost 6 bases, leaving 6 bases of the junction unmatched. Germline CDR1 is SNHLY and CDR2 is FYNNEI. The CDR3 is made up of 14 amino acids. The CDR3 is CASRWTGGSYEQYF. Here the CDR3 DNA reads TGTGCCAGCAGGTGGACAGGGGGTTCATACGAGCAGTACTTC.

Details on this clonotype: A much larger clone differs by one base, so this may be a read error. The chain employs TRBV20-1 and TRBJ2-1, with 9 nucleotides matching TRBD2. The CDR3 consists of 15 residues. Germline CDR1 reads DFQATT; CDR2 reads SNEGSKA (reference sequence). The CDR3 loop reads CSALGGSGSYDEQFF. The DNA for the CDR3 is TGCAGTGCACTGGGGGGTAGCGGGAGCTACGATGAGCAGTTCTTC.

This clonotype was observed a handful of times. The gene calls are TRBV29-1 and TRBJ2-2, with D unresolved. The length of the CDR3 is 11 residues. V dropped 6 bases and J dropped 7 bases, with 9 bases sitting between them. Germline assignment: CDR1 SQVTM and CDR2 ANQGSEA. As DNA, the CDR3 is TGCAGCGTCATTACAAACGGGGAGCTGTTTTTT. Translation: CSVITNGELFF.

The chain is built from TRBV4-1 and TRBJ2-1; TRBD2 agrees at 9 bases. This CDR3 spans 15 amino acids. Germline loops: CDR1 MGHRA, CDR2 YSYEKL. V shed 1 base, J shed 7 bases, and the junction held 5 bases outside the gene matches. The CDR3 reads CASSQVASGRNEQFF. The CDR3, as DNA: TGCGCCAGCAGCCAAGTGGCGAGCGGGAGGAATGAGCAGTTCTTC.

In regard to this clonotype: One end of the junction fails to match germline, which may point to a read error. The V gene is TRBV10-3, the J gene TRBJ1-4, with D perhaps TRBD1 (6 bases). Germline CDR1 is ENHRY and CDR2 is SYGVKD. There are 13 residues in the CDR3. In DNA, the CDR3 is TGTGCAATCAGGGGAAGGGCTGGTGAAAAACTGTTTTTT. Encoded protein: CAIRGRAGEKLFF.

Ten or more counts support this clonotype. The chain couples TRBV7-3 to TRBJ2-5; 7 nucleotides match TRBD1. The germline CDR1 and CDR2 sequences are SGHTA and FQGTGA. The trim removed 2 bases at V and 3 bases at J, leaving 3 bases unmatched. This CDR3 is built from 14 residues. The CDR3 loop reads CASSLGGQKETQYF. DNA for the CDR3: TGTGCCAGCAGCTTAGGGGGACAGAAAGAGACCCAGTACTTC.

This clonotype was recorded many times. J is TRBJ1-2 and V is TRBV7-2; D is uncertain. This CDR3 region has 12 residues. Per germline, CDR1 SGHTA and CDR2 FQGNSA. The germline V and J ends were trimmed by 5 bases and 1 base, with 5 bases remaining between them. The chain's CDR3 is CASSHINYGYTF. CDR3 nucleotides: TGTGCCAGCAGCCATATTAACTATGGCTACACCTTC.

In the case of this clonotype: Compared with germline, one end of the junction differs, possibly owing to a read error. The CDR3 here is CVSSLAGGRSGGELFF. CDR3 bases: TGTGTCAGTAGTTTGGCAGGGGGCCGTTCCGGCGGGGAGCTGTTTTTT. V is TRBV19 and J is TRBJ2-2; TRBD1 aligns across 8 bases. Germline values: CDR1 LNHDA, CDR2 SQIVND (reference sequence). CDR3 length equals 16 residues.

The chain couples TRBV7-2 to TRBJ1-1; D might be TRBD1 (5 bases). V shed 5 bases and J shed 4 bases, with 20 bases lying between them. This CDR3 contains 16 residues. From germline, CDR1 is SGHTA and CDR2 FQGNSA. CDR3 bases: TGTGCCAGCAGCCGTTGGGGGGGGGTGGGGGGCACTGAAGCTTTCTTT. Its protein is CASSRWGGVGGTEAFF.

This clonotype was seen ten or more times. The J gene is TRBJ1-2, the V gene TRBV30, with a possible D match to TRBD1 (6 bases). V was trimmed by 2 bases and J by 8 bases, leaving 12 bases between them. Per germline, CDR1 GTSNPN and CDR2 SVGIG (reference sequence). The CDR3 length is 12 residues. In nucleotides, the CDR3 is TGTGCCTGGAGTCAAGACAGGAGAGGCTACACCTTC. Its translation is CAWSQDRRGYTF.

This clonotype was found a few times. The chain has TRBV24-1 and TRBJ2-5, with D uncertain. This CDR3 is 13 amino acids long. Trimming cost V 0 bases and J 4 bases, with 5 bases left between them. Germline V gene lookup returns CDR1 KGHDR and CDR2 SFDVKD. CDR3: CATSDLSGETQYF. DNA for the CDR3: TGTGCCACCAGTGATTTGTCTGGAGAGACCCAGTACTTC.